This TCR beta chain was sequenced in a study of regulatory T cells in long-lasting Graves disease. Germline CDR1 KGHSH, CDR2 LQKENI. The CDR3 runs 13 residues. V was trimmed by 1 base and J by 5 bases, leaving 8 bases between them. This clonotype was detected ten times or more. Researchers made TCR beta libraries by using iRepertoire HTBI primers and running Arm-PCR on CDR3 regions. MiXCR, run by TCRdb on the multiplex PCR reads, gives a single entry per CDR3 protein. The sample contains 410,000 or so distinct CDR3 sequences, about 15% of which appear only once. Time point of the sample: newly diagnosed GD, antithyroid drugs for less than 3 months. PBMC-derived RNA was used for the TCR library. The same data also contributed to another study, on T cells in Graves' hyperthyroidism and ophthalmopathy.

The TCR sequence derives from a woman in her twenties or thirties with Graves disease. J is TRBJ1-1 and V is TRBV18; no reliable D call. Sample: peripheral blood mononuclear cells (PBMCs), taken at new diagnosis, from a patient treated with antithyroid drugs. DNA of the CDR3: TGTGCCAGCTCACCACGTCAGTTGACTGAAGCTTTCTTT. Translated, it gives CASSPRQLTEAFF.